This T cell receptor (delta chain) derives from a study of gamma-delta T cells after stem cell transplantation. Notes on this clone: A far larger clone is one nucleotide away, so this likely arose from a read error.

From germline, CDR1 is GEAIGNYY and CDR2 EKD. The CDR3 extends over 13 amino acids. TCRdb applied CATT to the RT-PCR reads for clone calling. The sample shows 1,500 to 2,000 delta-chain clones, approximately 8.4% of them seen only once. The chain has TRDV2 and TRDJ1; D gene ambiguous. The receptor was isolated from a human donor. It is not recorded whose cells these are; they may come from a transplant donor. Sample: gamma-delta T cells. For the CDR3, the DNA is TGTGCCTGTGACCACTTGGACGGGCGAAAACCCATCTTT. Translation: CACDHLDGRKPIF.